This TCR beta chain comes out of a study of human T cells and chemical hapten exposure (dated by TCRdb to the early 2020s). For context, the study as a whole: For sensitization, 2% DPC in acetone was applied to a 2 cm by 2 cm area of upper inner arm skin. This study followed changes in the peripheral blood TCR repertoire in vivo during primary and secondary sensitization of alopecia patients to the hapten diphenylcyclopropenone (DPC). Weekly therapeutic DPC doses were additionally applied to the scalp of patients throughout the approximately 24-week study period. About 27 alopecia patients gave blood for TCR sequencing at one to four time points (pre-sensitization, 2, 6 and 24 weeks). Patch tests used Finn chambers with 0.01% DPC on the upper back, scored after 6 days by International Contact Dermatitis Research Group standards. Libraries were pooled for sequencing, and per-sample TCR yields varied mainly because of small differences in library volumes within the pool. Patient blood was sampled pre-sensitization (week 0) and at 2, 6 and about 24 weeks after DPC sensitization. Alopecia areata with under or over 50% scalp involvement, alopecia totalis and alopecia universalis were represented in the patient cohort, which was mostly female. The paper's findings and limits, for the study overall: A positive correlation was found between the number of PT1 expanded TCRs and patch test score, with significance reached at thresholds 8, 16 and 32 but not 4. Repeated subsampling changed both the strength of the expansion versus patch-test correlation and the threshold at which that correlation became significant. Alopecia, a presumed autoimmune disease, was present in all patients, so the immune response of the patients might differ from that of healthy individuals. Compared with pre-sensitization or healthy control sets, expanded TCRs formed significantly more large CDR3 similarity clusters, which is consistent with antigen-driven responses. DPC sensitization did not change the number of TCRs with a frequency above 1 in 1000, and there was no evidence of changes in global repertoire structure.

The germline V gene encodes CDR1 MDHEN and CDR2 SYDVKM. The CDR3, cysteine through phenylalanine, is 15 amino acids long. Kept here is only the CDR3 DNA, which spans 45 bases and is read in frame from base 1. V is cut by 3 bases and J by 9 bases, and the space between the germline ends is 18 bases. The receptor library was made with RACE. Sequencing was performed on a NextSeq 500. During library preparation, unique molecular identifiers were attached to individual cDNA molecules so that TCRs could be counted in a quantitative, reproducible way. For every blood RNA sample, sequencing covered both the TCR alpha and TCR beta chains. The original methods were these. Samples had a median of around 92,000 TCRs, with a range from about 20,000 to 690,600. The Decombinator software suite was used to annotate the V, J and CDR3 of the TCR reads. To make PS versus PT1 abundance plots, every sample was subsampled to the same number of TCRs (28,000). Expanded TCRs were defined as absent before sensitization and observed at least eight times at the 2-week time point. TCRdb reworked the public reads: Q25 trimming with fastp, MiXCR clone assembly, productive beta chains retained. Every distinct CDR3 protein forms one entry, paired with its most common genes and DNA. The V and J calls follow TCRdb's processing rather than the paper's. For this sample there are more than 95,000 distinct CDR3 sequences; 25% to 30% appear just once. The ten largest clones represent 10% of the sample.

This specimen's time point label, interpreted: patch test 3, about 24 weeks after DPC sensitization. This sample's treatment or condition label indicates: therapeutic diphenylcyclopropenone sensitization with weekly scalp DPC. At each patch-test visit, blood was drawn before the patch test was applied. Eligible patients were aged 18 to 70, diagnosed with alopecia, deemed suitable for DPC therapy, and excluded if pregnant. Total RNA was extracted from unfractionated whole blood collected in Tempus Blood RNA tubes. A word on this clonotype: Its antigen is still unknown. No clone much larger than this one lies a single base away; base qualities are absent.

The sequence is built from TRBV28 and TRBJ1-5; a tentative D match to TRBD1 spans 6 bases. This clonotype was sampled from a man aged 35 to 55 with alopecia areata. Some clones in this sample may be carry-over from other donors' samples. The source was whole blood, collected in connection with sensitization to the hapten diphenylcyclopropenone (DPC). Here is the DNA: TGTGCCAGCAGTTTTTCGGGGGGCCTGGGGAGGCCCCAGCATTTT. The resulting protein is CASSFSGGLGRPQHF.